Listed here are 29 T cell receptor beta chains from one sample, sequenced in a study of regulatory T cells in long-lasting Graves disease. Libraries of TCR beta came from iRepertoire HTBI primers plus Arm-PCR of CDR3 regions. TCRdb fed the multiplex PCR reads into MiXCR, producing one record per CDR3 protein. The sample carries under 400,000 distinct CDR3 sequences, 16% recorded once. Time point: newly diagnosed GD, antithyroid drugs for less than 3 months. PBMC-extracted RNA yielded the TCR library. The data also belong to a second study, concerning T cells in Graves' hyperthyroidism and ophthalmopathy.

The specimen comprised peripheral blood mononuclear cells (PBMCs), sampled at new diagnosis, from a patient treated with antithyroid drugs. These receptor sequences come from a man between 40 and 49 years old with Graves disease.

The sample holds a few counts of this clonotype. The chain links TRBV19 to TRBJ1-5, with 9 bases identical to TRBD1. Germline loops: CDR1 LNHDA, CDR2 SQIVND (reference sequence). Trimming at V came to 5 bases and at J to 11 bases, leaving 10 bases not matched to a gene. CDR3 length: 14 residues. The CDR3 protein is CASSATGGYWTQHF. DNA of the CDR3: TGTGCCAGTAGTGCCACAGGGGGCTATTGGACCCAGCATTTT.

V and J are TRBV7-8 and TRBJ2-2; 9 bases align to TRBD2. This CDR3 contains 16 residues. After removal of 3 bases from V and 3 bases from J, the junction contained 5 bases not matched to a gene. Germline loops: CDR1 SGHVS, CDR2 FQNEAQ. The CDR3 DNA reads TGTGCCAGCAGCTTCTACGCGGGGGGGCACACCGGGGAGCTGTTTTTT. It specifies CASSFYAGGHTGELFF.

This clonotype was seen a few times. This chain joins TRBV12-3 or TRBV12-4 and TRBJ2-2, with TRBD2 identical over 8 bases. V lost 5 bases, J lost 5 bases, and 19 bases stayed unmatched. The length of the CDR3 is 19 residues. The CDR3 region is CASSLRQMAGGLQTGELFF. CDR3 sequence (DNA): TGTGCCAGCAGTCTCCGACAAATGGCGGGGGGACTTCAGACCGGGGAGCTGTTTTTT.

The chain carries TRBV20-1 and TRBJ2-3, with D hard to call. Between the trimmed V and J ends, which lost 4 bases and 2 bases, there was a span of 13 bases. Germline V CDR1 and CDR2: DFQATT, SNEGSKA (reference sequence). This CDR3 spans 14 amino acids. The CDR3 nucleotides are TGCAGTGCTATTGACGACACACTCACAGATACGCAGTATTTT. The encoded protein is CSAIDDTLTDTQYF.

This chain uses TRBV11-1 with TRBJ2-5; 15 nucleotides line up with TRBD2. Germline CDR1 reads SGHAT; CDR2 reads FQDESV (reference sequence). This CDR3 is built from 19 residues. The ends lost 5 bases at V and 5 bases at J; junction bases unmatched: 15. CDR3 region: CASSTPGTSGGRGVETQYF. The DNA for the CDR3 is TGTGCCAGCAGCACACCCGGGACTAGCGGGGGGCGAGGAGTGGAGACCCAGTACTTC.

This rearrangement joins TRBV10-3 to TRBJ1-2; 9 nucleotides align to TRBD1. The CDR3 totals 13 residues. Germline V gene data show CDR1 as ENHRY and CDR2 as SYGVKD. Trimming cost V 8 bases and J 6 bases; bases outside gene matches: 7. DNA for the CDR3: TGTGCCATCGCTACAGGGGGCGAAGATGGCTACACCTTC. Translating it yields CAIATGGEDGYTF.

There are many counts of this clonotype. The chain joins TRBV7-9 to TRBJ1-1; D gene ambiguous. Between the trimmed V and J ends, which lost 4 bases and 3 bases, there was a span of 9 bases. Germline CDR1 reads SEHNR; CDR2 reads FQNEAQ (reference sequence). The CDR3 extends over 13 amino acids. CDR3 DNA: TGTGCCAGCAGCTCGATCGGGGACACTGAAGCTTTCTTT. It yields the protein CASSSIGDTEAFF. Full variable domain (outside the CDR3, taken from reference TRBV7-9 and TRBJ1-1): DTGVSQNPRHKITKRGQNVTFRCDPISEHNRLYWYRQTLGQGPEFLTYFQNEAQLEKSRLLSDRFSAERPKGSFSTLEIQRTEQGDSAMYLCASSSIGDTEAFFGQGTRLTVV.

The count of this clonotype is one. A much bigger clone sits one base away, suggesting this may be a read error. The CDR3: CASSLAPGRGYKQYF. In DNA, the CDR3 is TGTGCCAGCAGCTTAGCTCCGGGCAGGGGCTACAAGCAGTACTTC. The chain employs TRBV7-8 and TRBJ2-7, with a tentative D call TRBD1 (6 bases). The CDR3 runs 15 residues. In germline, CDR1 is SGHVS, CDR2 FQNEAQ.

The table lists this clonotype with many counts. The gene calls are TRBV18 and TRBJ1-3; D is ambiguous. Trimming removed 1 base from V and 4 bases from J, with 11 bases in between. CDR1 and CDR2 from the germline V gene are KGHSH and LQKENI. CDR3 length: 15 amino acids. CDR3 sequence: CASSPRAGLGNTIYF. CDR3 in DNA: TGTGCCAGCTCACCACGCGCAGGCTTGGGAAACACCATATATTTT.

This clonotype was found many times. CDR3 nucleotide sequence: TGTGCCAGCAGCATAGGACGGTCCCAAGAGACCCAGTACTTC. It yields the protein CASSIGRSQETQYF. V and J are TRBV11-2 and TRBJ2-5; D is unresolved. Germline CDR1 is SGHAT and CDR2 is FQNNGV. The CDR3 is made up of 14 amino acids. V shed 5 bases and J shed 1 base, with 11 bases lying between them.

This clonotype was found many times. V gene TRBV12-3 or TRBV12-4 combines with J gene TRBJ2-2; D is undetermined. The CDR3 extends over 14 amino acids. V lost 3 bases to trimming and J lost 8 bases, with 13 bases between them. CDR3 nucleotides: TGTGCCAGCAGTTTTTTTACGGTGGCTGGGGAGCTGTTTTTT. Translating gives CASSFFTVAGELFF.

This clonotype was seen at least ten times. V is TRBV5-6 and J is TRBJ2-7; 8 bases match TRBD2. Trimming removed 1 base from V and 6 bases from J; junction bases left unmatched: 9. From germline, CDR1 is SGHDT and CDR2 YYEEEE. The CDR3 runs to 15 residues. The CDR3 DNA sequence: TGTGCCAGCAGCTTGAGGGGCGCACGGGAGGGCGAGCAGTACTTC. Residues: CASSLRGAREGEQYF.

This chain uses TRBV30 with TRBJ2-5; 10 nucleotides align to TRBD2. The CDR3 sequence is 15 residues long. CDR1 GTSNPN and CDR2 SVGIG come from the germline V gene (reference sequence). V lost 3 bases to trimming and J lost 9 bases; unmatched junction nucleotides: 13. The DNA for the CDR3 is TGTGCCTGGAGGCGAGCGGGGGGGGACGGTTTGGCCCAGTACTTC. This sequence encodes CAWRRAGGDGLAQYF.

This clonotype was detected ten times or more. V gene TRBV3-1 combines with J gene TRBJ2-2; the D is unclear. Trimming left V 1 base short and J 7 bases short, with 13 bases between. Germline CDR1 reads LGHDT; CDR2 reads YNNKEL (reference sequence). The CDR3 has 15 residues. The CDR3 here is CASSQASRIYGELFF. Written as DNA, the CDR3 is TGTGCCAGCAGCCAAGCATCTCGAATCTACGGGGAGCTGTTTTTT.

V usage is TRBV20-1 and J usage is TRBJ1-1; D is uncertain. Trimming pared 6 bases from V and 4 bases from J, leaving 9 bases between. Germline CDR1 DFQATT, CDR2 SNEGSKA (reference sequence). This CDR3 is 11 amino acids long. CDR3 protein: CSAQRVTEAFF. DNA of the CDR3: TGCAGTGCACAGCGGGTCACTGAAGCTTTCTTT.

This clonotype was picked up many times. The V gene is TRBV20-1, the J gene TRBJ2-7; 11 bases match TRBD2. The germline V gene has CDR1 DFQATT and CDR2 SNEGSKA (reference sequence). The length of the CDR3 is 15 residues. J was trimmed by 2 bases and V by 0 bases; bases with no gene match: 3. CDR3: CSARDPSGGTYEQYF. The CDR3, as DNA: TGCAGTGCTAGAGATCCTAGCGGGGGGACCTACGAGCAGTACTTC.

In this sample, this clonotype turned up many times. The genes are TRBV25-1 and TRBJ2-1; TRBD1 matches at 11 bases. V lost 5 bases to trimming and J lost 7 bases; unmatched junction nucleotides: 10. The length of the CDR3 is 16 residues. From germline, CDR1 is MGHDK and CDR2 SYGVNS. As DNA, the CDR3 is TGTGCCAGCAGTCTTCTATGGACAGGGGGCAGGAATGAGCAGTTCTTC. Translating gives CASSLLWTGGRNEQFF.

The sample holds many counts of this clonotype. The chain uses TRBV18 and TRBJ2-3; no clear D gene. The CDR3 runs 14 residues. The V gene's germline CDR1 is KGHSH and CDR2 LQKENI. V dropped 3 bases and J dropped 0 bases, with 7 bases sitting between them. CDR3 in amino acids: CASSPFTSTDTQYF. CDR3 DNA sequence: TGTGCCAGCTCACCGTTCACTAGCACAGATACGCAGTATTTT. Combining the CDR3 with reference TRBV18 and TRBJ2-3 gives the whole variable domain NAGVMQNPRHLVRRRGQEARLRCSPMKGHSHVYWYRQLPEEGLKFMVYLQKENIIDESGMPKERFSAEFPKEGPSILRIQQVVRGDSAAYFCASSPFTSTDTQYFGPGTRLTVL.

This clonotype was picked up many times. The chain joins TRBV6-1 to TRBJ1-5; 7 bases fit TRBD1. Germline values: CDR1 MNHNS, CDR2 SASEGT. V shed 8 bases, J shed 6 bases, and the junction held 10 bases outside the gene matches. The CDR3 extends over 14 amino acids. CDR3 nucleotide sequence: TGTGCCAGCTTGGACAGGAGAGAAGCTCAGCCCCAGCATTTT. This gives the protein CASLDRREAQPQHF.

Of note for this clonotype: This may be a read error, as it is one base from a much larger clone. The chain's CDR3 is CASSLGPFTRSSPLHF. In DNA form, the CDR3 reads TGTGCCAGCAGCTTAGGGCCTTTTACGCGCTCATCACCCCTCCACTTT. The gene calls are TRBV11-2 and TRBJ1-6; the D is unclear. Germline values: CDR1 SGHAT, CDR2 FQNNGV. CDR3 size: 16 residues. Trimming removed 1 base from V and 10 bases from J, with 17 bases in between.

This clonotype was detected many times. The chain carries TRBV6-2 or TRBV6-3 and TRBJ2-7, with a tentative D call TRBD1 (6 bases). There are 14 residues in the CDR3. Deletions cut 6 bases from V and 4 bases from J, with 16 bases between. Germline-derived CDR1 and CDR2 are MNHEY and SVGEGT. This CDR3 reads CASRSQGKTYEQYF. The CDR3, as DNA: TGTGCCAGCAGGTCACAGGGAAAGACGTACGAGCAGTACTTC.

V gene TRBV5-1 combines with J gene TRBJ2-5, with 7 bases aligning to TRBD2. V shed 0 bases and J 5 bases; nucleotides not matched to a gene: 4. The V gene's germline CDR1 is SGHRS and CDR2 YFSETQ. The CDR3 is 14 residues long. The CDR3 here is CASSLESGMETQYF. In nucleotides, the CDR3 is TGCGCCAGCAGCTTGGAAAGCGGGATGGAGACCCAGTACTTC.

This clonotype has ten or more counts. The rearrangement uses TRBV28 and TRBJ2-7; D remains unclear. This CDR3 is built from 16 residues. Germline V gives CDR1 MDHEN, CDR2 SYDVKM. V lost 5 bases, J lost 1 base, and 18 bases lay in between. CDR3 residues: CASSHSRQAGSYEQYF. The DNA for the CDR3 is TGTGCCAGCAGTCATTCCAGGCAGGCTGGGTCCTACGAGCAGTACTTC.

V usage is TRBV15 and J usage is TRBJ1-3; D is undetermined. The germline V gene encodes CDR1 LNHNV and CDR2 YYDKDF (reference sequence). Trimming removed 5 bases from V and 4 bases from J, with 9 bases in between. The CDR3 extends over 13 amino acids. CDR3 in DNA: TGTGCCACCAGCGTTCGGACCGGAAACACCATATATTTT. This encodes CATSVRTGNTIYF.

Ten or more counts support this clonotype. The CDR3 protein is CSASRTAQYEQYF. CDR3 sequence (DNA): TGCAGTGCTAGCAGGACGGCCCAATACGAGCAGTACTTC. V is TRBV20-1 and J is TRBJ2-7; D gene unclear. V was pared by 3 bases and J by 4 bases, with 13 bases between. This CDR3 contains 13 residues. Germline V lookup: CDR1 DFQATT, CDR2 SNEGSKA (reference sequence).

The V call is TRBV7-9, the J call TRBJ1-5, with 7 nucleotides matching TRBD1. Germline assignment: CDR1 SEHNR and CDR2 FQNEAQ (reference sequence). The CDR3 loop spans 14 amino acids. The junction had 5 bases not matched to a gene; V was cut back by 4 bases and J by 5 bases. The CDR3 spells CASSSWDSDQPQHF. The CDR3 nucleotides read TGTGCCAGCAGCTCCTGGGACAGTGATCAGCCCCAGCATTTT.

This clonotype was recorded many times. The V call is TRBV28, the J call TRBJ1-4, with 7 bases fitting TRBD1. Germline assignment: CDR1 MDHEN and CDR2 SYDVKM. CDR3 length: 15 amino acids. V shed 5 bases, J shed 8 bases, and the junction held 11 bases outside the gene matches. CDR3 nucleotides: TGTGCCAGCAGTCCGGGGGGGACAGTGACCGAAAAACTGTTTTTT. Translated: CASSPGGTVTEKLFF. The whole variable domain, remainder taken from reference TRBV28 and TRBJ1-4, is DVKVTQSSRYLVKRTGEKVFLECVQDMDHENMFWYRQDPGLGLRLIYFSYDVKMKEKGDIPEGYSVSREKKERFSLILESASTNQTSMYLCASSPGGTVTEKLFFGSGTQLSVL.

Of note for this clonotype: The likely explanation is a read error, given a far larger clone one base away. The J gene is TRBJ2-5, the V gene TRBV3-1, with 9 bases fitting TRBD2. Germline CDR1 and CDR2: LGHDT and YNNKEL (reference sequence). J gave up 11 bases and V 0 bases, and 10 bases lay outside the gene matches. The CDR3 consists of 15 residues. The CDR3, as DNA: TGTGCCAGCAGCCAAGAGGGACTAGCTTACAATGAGCAGTACTTC. Translation: CASSQEGLAYNEQYF.

Worth noting for this clonotype: This may stem from a read error, because a much larger clone lies one nucleotide away. The chain links TRBV20-1 to TRBJ1-4; the match to TRBD1 covers 7 bases. With 5 bases clipped from V and 5 bases from J, the junction kept 11 bases outside the gene matches. Germline lookup yields CDR1 DFQATT and CDR2 SNEGSKA (reference sequence). CDR3 length: 15 amino acids. CDR3 loop: CSAGQPRDSNEKLFF. DNA for the CDR3: TGCAGTGCTGGACAGCCCCGGGACAGCAATGAAAAACTGTTTTTT.